This TCR beta chain is drawn from a study of blood T cell repertoires in COVID-19 (TCRdb year 2020). For context, the study as a whole: The collaborator samples originated in the United States, Italy and Spain and spanned the acute and convalescent phases of COVID-19. The dataset comprised deeply sampled blood TCRbeta repertoires from subjects exposed to, actively infected with, or recovered from COVID-19. Sample metadata almost always included a de-identified subject ID, COVID-19 status, age in years and sex. The repertoires were released in a freely available public database intended as a resource for research on the immune response to SARS-CoV-2. The samples were drawn from two sources: the first 160 participants of the ongoing ImmuneRACE study, and over 950 subjects contributed by 6 global collaborators. The material from the prospective study consisted of cDNA or gDNA derived from T cells, B-cell-depleted T cells, or PBMCs. HLA class I and class II types, where available, came from metadata supplied by the sample provider rather than from assay-based typing. The research as a whole found: Clinical and demographic metadata were provided uncurated, with the amount varying by source and participant.

V is reduced by 4 bases and J by 1 base, leaving a spacing of 11 bases between them. The germline V gene gives CDR1 as SGDLS and CDR2 as YYNGEE. Reading from cysteine to phenylalanine, the CDR3 counts 15 amino acids. CDR3 DNA only is kept here, 45 bases in frame from base 1. Of note for this clone: Its recognized antigen is unknown. Qualities for individual bases were not recorded, and no much larger clone is one base off.

TCRbeta CDR3 regions were amplified from genomic DNA by means of the immunoSEQ Assay, a bias-controlled multiplex PCR. The study's processing was this. The number of nucleated cells in each sample was estimated from the amplification of reference gene primers within the assay. To quantify the absolute abundance of each unique TCRbeta CDR3 rearrangement, sequence reads were collapsed and filtered. For each sample, productive Simpson clonality was calculated as the square root of Simpson's diversity index across productive rearrangements. In TCRdb, the immuneACCESS table is reduced to in-frame sequences with V and J assigned. These tables do not hold every clone; where another copy was compared, an unresolved V gene accounts for under half, and the others remain unexplained. Clonal size and the V and J genes are those of that table, whereas D and trimming came from the DNA. A total of some 260,000 clones appear in this sample, approximately 88% of them only once. The ten biggest clones cover about a tenth of the sample.

One collaborating source in Seattle enrolled patients during active infection and followed them longitudinally through the course of disease. Whole blood was collected in K2EDTA tubes by collaborating institutions according to the institutions' own protocols. For TCRbeta analysis, collaborators shipped samples as frozen whole blood, isolated PBMCs, or DNA extracted from either of those sample types. Recombination joined TRBV9 with TRBJ2-2, and perhaps TRBD1 as D gene, on 6 matching bases. The TCR sequence derives from a woman aged 70-85 years with COVID-19, enrolled during active disease. Sequencing was carried out using peripheral blood. This receptor carries the CDR3 CASSLQTGNTGELFF. The sequenced DNA: TGTGCCAGCAGCCTTCAGACAGGGAACACCGGGGAGCTGTTTTTT.